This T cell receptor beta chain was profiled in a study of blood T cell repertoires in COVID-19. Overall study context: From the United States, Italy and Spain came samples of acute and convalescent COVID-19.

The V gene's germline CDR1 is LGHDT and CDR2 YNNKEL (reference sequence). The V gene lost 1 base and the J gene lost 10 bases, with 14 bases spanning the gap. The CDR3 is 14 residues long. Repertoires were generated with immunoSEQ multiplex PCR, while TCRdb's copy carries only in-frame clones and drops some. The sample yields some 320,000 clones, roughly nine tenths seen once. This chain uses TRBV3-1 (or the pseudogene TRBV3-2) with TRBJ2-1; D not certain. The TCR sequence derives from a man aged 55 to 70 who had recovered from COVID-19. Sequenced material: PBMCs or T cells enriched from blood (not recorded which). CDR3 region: CASSQGSLAPEQFF. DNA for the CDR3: TGTGCCAGCAGCCAAGGATCCTTGGCCCCGGAGCAGTTCTTC.